Below, 8 T cell receptor beta chains from the same sample are listed, as sequenced in a study of T-cell reconstitution after alpha-beta-depleted transplantation in children. Preparing the TCRbeta library involved the use of unique molecular identifiers. TCRdb fed the PCR reads into MiXCR, producing one record per CDR3 protein. The table has approximately 240,000 distinct CDR3 sequences, about 9.6% seen once. The source was PBMCs from the stem cell graft donor, collected from the stem cell graft. The receptors shown here come from a human donor who donated a stem cell graft to a child with SCID.

V and J are TRBV4-2 and TRBJ2-1; 11 bases fit TRBD2. Per the germline V gene, CDR1 is LGHNA and CDR2 is YNFKEQ. Trimming took 0 bases from V and 9 from J; bases not matched to a gene: 10. There are 17 residues in the CDR3. The CDR3 DNA reads TGTGCCAGCAGCCAAGATCCTATAGCGGGGGGGCTGGGTGAGCAGTTCTTC. It codes for CASSQDPIAGGLGEQFF.

This clonotype occurred many times. The germline gene is not matched at one end of the junction; a read error may be the cause. The V gene is TRBV10-3, the J gene TRBJ1-6; unclear D gene. The CDR3 totals 13 residues. Looked up from germline, CDR1 is ENHRY and CDR2 is SYGVKD. The CDR3 nucleotides are TGTGCCATAAGTGAGGTAGCCTACTCACCCCTCCACTTT. This sequence encodes CAISEVAYSPLHF.

This clonotype was counted many times. This chain links TRBV10-3 with TRBJ2-1; no firm D call. V was clipped by 0 bases and J by 7 bases, with 19 bases between them. This CDR3 has 17 residues. From germline, CDR1 is ENHRY and CDR2 SYGVKD. The CDR3 DNA follows: TGTGCCATCAGTGAGTCGAAGGGCCCCCGCCCGCCGAATGAGCAGTTCTTC. It yields the protein CAISESKGPRPPNEQFF.

This clonotype was recorded at least ten times. The rearrangement uses TRBV4-3 and TRBJ2-2; possibly TRBD2 for D (6 bases). The CDR3 consists of 16 residues. Germline V lookup: CDR1 LGHNA, CDR2 YSLEER. The ends were cut back, 4 bases at V and 2 bases at J, with 14 bases in the middle. The CDR3 protein is CASSPPRGLNTGELFF. The CDR3 DNA follows: TGCGCCAGCAGCCCCCCGCGGGGCCTTAACACCGGGGAGCTGTTTTTT.

The chain employs TRBV7-2 and TRBJ2-3; 13 nucleotides align to TRBD2. Trimming took 0 bases from V and 3 from J; bases not matched to a gene: 9. The germline gives CDR1 SGHTA, CDR2 FQGNSA. The CDR3 consists of 19 residues. The CDR3 DNA is TGTGCCAGCAGCTTAGCAGGGACTAGCGGGGCCCTTTGGACAGATACGCAGTATTTT. This gives the protein CASSLAGTSGALWTDTQYF.

The table lists this clonotype with many counts. The V gene is TRBV20-1, the J gene TRBJ2-1; 9 bases are a match to TRBD1. CDR1 and CDR2 (germline): DFQATT, SNEGSKA (reference sequence). CDR3 size: 15 residues. V lost 6 bases, J lost 6 bases, and 12 bases stayed unmatched. The CDR3 sequence is CSAPRQGGLFNEQFF. Here the CDR3 DNA reads TGCAGTGCCCCGCGACAGGGGGGTTTGTTCAATGAGCAGTTCTTC.

In its sample, this clonotype was seen once. A much larger clone differs from this one at a single base, so this may be a read error. The CDR3 protein is CACSRRYLPGQLNTGELFF. The CDR3 bases are TGTGCCTGCAGTCGCCGATATCTTCCGGGACAGCTAAACACCGGGGAGCTGTTTTTT. The V gene is TRBV12-3 or TRBV12-4, the J gene TRBJ2-2; 7 bases map to TRBD1. The CDR3 consists of 19 residues.

This clonotype has ten or more counts. The chain joins TRBV5-6 to TRBJ2-7; TRBD1 might be the D (6 bases). V was pared by 0 bases and J by 8 bases, with 12 bases between. In germline, CDR1 is SGHDT, CDR2 YYEEEE. CDR3 length equals 13 residues. Here the CDR3 reads CASSLGRWDKQYF. DNA for the CDR3: TGTGCCAGCAGCTTGGGCCGGTGGGACAAGCAGTACTTC.